This TCR beta chain is drawn from a study of control samples from healthy donors and cancer patients. The length of the CDR3 is 17 residues. Germline V lookup: CDR1 KGHSH, CDR2 LQKENI. V lost 1 base to trimming and J lost 3 bases, with 16 bases between them. Some clones are missing from TCRdb's copy, which holds only in-frame ones; the method was immunoSEQ multiplex PCR. The repertoire has 100,000 to 150,000 clones, 92% of them found once; the top ten carry roughly 2.1%. The chain recombines TRBV18 with TRBJ1-3, with D possibly matching TRBD1 (6 bases). The material sequenced was blood. The receptor comes from a woman between 45 and 65 years old in good health. The CDR3 sequence is CASSPQIARGVGNTIYF. CDR3 nucleotides: TGTGCCAGCTCACCACAAATCGCCAGGGGAGTTGGAAACACCATATATTTT.